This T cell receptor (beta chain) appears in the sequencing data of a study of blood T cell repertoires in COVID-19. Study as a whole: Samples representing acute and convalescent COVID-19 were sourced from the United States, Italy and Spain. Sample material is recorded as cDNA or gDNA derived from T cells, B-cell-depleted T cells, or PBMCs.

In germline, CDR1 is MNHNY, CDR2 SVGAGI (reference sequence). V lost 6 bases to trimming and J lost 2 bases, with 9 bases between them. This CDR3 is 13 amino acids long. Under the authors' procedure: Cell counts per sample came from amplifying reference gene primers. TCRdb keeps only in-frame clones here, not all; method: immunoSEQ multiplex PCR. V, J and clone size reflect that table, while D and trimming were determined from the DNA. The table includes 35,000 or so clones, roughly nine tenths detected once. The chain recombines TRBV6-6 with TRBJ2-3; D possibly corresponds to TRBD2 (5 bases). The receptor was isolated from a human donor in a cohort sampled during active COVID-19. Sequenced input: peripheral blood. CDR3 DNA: TGTGCCAGCAGCCCGACTACCACAGATACGCAGTATTTT. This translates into CASSPTTTDTQYF.